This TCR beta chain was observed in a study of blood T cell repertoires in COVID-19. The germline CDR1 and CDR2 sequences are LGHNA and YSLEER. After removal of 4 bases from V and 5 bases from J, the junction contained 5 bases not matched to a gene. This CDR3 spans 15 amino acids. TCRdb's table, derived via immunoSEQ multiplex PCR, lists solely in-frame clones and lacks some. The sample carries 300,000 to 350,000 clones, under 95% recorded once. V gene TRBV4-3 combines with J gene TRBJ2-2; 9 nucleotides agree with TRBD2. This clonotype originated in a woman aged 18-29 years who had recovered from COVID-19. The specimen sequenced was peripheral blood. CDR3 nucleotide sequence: TGCGCCAGCAGCCTAGCGGGAGTTGGGACCGGGGAGCTGTTTTTT. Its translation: CASSLAGVGTGELFF.